This T cell receptor (beta chain) appears in the sequencing data of a study of siplizumab effects on memory and regulatory T cells (dated by TCRdb to the late 2010s). Some background on the complete study: The study examined how the anti-CD2 antibody siplizumab affects alloreactive T-cell subsets in allogeneic mixed lymphocyte reactions built from human PBMCs.

V and J lose 5 bases and 2 bases, and a span of 15 bases separates them. The germline V gene encodes CDR1 SGHTA and CDR2 FQGNSA. From the cysteine through the phenylalanine, the CDR3 covers 15 amino acids. The DNA shown is the 45-base CDR3, in frame from base 1. Overall study results and their limits: Roughly 75-97% of proliferating CD4+ or CD8+ clones could not be assigned a naive or memory phenotype. In reactions with siplizumab, an average of about 69% of mappable alloreactive CD4+ clones were Treg-derived, compared with 26.9% in control reactions. Whether proliferating Tregs from siplizumab cultures actually had suppressive function was not functionally confirmed. Because sequences below about 10^-5 frequency were poorly captured, only a minor fraction of alloreactive clones could be mapped to unstimulated subsets. Compared with memory T cells, unstimulated naive T cells appeared more diverse, and naive cells seemed to make a substantial contribution to the alloresponse. The cumulative frequency of alloreactive sequences that could be traced back to unstimulated CD4+ memory T cells was significantly reduced by siplizumab.

The receptor library was made with the immunoSEQ multiplex PCR assay. Each sample had roughly 90,000 TCR templates assayed by the deep sequencing platform. Genomic DNA extracted from sorted T cells was the material used for TCRbeta CDR3 sequencing. For the original study's pipeline: Clonal analysis of TCRbeta CDR3 data was done in the R programming language. Alloreactive CD4+ and CD8+ clones were identified by comparing unstimulated samples to CFSE-low samples taken after the reaction. Regulatory or non-regulatory origin of alloreactive CD4+ clones was assigned by matching sequences to the sorted unstimulated Treg and non-Treg repertoires. The clones in this table, taken by TCRdb from immuneACCESS, are in-frame only. Not every clone is retained; where verified, under half of the shortfall comes from an unresolved V gene, and the cause of the rest is unknown. The DNA was the basis for D and trimming; V, J and clone size are from that table. Present in this sample are over 85,000 clones, about 94% of which were seen just once. The ten largest clones take up roughly 0.3% of the sample.

Sorted unstimulated T cells and proliferating T cells recovered from mixed lymphocyte reactions underwent TCRbeta CDR3 sequencing. Fresh whole blood from approximately ten HLA-typed healthy donors was used to isolate PBMCs. To map where alloreactive clones came from, unstimulated CD4+ non-regulatory T cells were FACS-sorted. Of note for this clone: Its target antigen remains unknown. Base qualities are missing; no much larger clone stands one base away.

This receptor chain uses TRBV7-2 and TRBJ2-5, and possibly TRBD1, on 5 matching bases. This clonotype was obtained from a human donor in good health. The sequencing input was non-Treg CD4+ T cells sorted from blood. The cell subset or site label, as the study defines it: FACS-sorted unstimulated CD4+ non-regulatory T cells. The DNA reads TGTGCCAGCAGCCTTCAGGGTTCGACACAAGAGACCCAGTACTTC. Protein translation: CASSLQGSTQETQYF. Extended through the reference TRBV7-2 and TRBJ2-5 proteins, this CDR3 yields the full variable domain: GAGVSQSPSNKVTEKGKDVELRCDPISGHTALYWYRQSLGQGLEFLIYFQGNSAPDKSGLPSDRFSAERTGGSVSTLTIQRTQQEDSAVYLCASSLQGSTQETQYFGPGTRLLVL.